The 6 T cell receptor beta chains below were found in one sample sequenced in a study of blood T cells in healthy people across ages. Sample-barcoded 5' priming and a J-beta primer mix drove a second PCR of roughly 7 to 11 cycles. A single record per CDR3 protein comes from TCRdb applying MiXCR to the 5' RACE reads. The table has some 1.7 million distinct CDR3 sequences, 28% seen once. Sequences were obtained from blood. The receptors were sampled from a woman younger than 45 in good health.

The J gene is TRBJ2-6, the V gene TRBV23-1, with D possibly matching TRBD2 (6 bases). TRBV23-1 is an ORF, with its function uncertain. The V gene lost 0 bases and the J gene lost 2 bases, with 11 bases spanning the gap. The CDR3 contains 17 residues. CDR3 protein: CASSQSFRRAGANVLTF. CDR3 sequence (DNA): TGCGCCAGCAGTCAATCCTTTAGGAGGGCTGGGGCCAACGTCCTGACTTTC.

The chain couples TRBV3-1 to TRBJ2-1; 8 bases are shared with TRBD2. V shed 0 bases, J shed 10 bases, and the junction held 5 bases outside the gene matches. Germline loops: CDR1 LGHDT, CDR2 YNNKEL (reference sequence). The CDR3 is 14 amino acids. The CDR3 sequence is CASSQDSSGREQFF. As DNA, the CDR3 is TGTGCCAGCAGCCAAGATTCCAGCGGGAGAGAGCAGTTCTTC.

The chain uses TRBV12-3 or TRBV12-4 and TRBJ2-5; D possibly corresponds to TRBD2 (7 bases). Trimming left V 5 bases short and J 3 bases short, with 19 bases between. The CDR3 length is 16 residues. The CDR3 spells CASSLNRGAFKETQYF. The CDR3 nucleotides read TGTGCCAGCAGTCTTAACCGGGGGGCGTTCAAAGAGACCCAGTACTTC.

This clonotype was counted a few times. V usage is TRBV29-1 and J usage is TRBJ2-5; 7 positions match TRBD1. This CDR3 spans 19 amino acids. J was trimmed by 2 bases and V by 3 bases; bases with no gene match: 21. Per germline, CDR1 SQVTM and CDR2 ANQGSEA. The CDR3 DNA reads TGCAGCGTTGAGTTCCCCCCAATTATGAAGGACAGGCGACAAGAGACCCAGTACTTC. Residues: CSVEFPPIMKDRRQETQYF.

The gene calls are TRBV7-8 and TRBJ2-1; 9 positions match TRBD2. J gave up 8 bases and V 5 bases, and 10 bases lay outside the gene matches. This CDR3 comprises 15 residues. Germline CDR1 and CDR2: SGHVS and FQNEAQ. The DNA for the CDR3 is TGTGCCAGCAGCCTGACTTGCGGGAGGGCCGATGAGCAGTTCTTC. Amino acids: CASSLTCGRADEQFF.

This clonotype was observed once. V and J are TRBV20-1 and TRBJ1-3; D gene uncertain. V lost 7 bases to trimming and J lost 1 base, with 14 bases between them. Per the germline V gene, CDR1 is DFQATT and CDR2 is SNEGSKA (reference sequence). The length of the CDR3 is 14 residues. The CDR3, as DNA: TGCAGTGTTGGCGACGGCGTATCTGGAAACACCATATATTTT. Translating it yields CSVGDGVSGNTIYF.